This record covers a single TCR beta chain. This sample is part of a study of T cell changes during pregnancy in multiple sclerosis. TCRdb's copy holds only in-frame clones and misses some; the assay was immunoSEQ multiplex PCR. The sample has 65,000 to 95,000 clones, roughly 91% seen once; the top ten hold 2.6%. This CDR3 has 16 residues. Germline CDR1 reads MNHEY; CDR2 reads SMNVEV (reference sequence). The J segment lost 9 bases and the V segment lost 0 bases, leaving 9 bases of the junction unmatched. Sequenced here: peripheral blood, sampled after pregnancy. The V and J genes are TRBV27 and TRBJ2-1; 9 bases match TRBD2. This TCR derives from a female donor in good health, enrolled as a control in a pregnancy study. This CDR3 reads CASSLSLAGGPGEQFF. DNA of the CDR3: TGTGCCAGCAGTTTATCCCTGGCGGGAGGGCCGGGTGAGCAGTTCTTC.